These 3 T cell receptor beta chains were all obtained from the same sample, sequenced in a study of blood T cells in healthy people across ages. Alongside a J-beta primer mix, a sample-barcoded 5' primer served in a second PCR lasting 7 to 11 cycles. TCRdb reprocessed the 5' RACE reads via MiXCR and lists one record per CDR3 protein. The repertoire includes hundreds of thousands of distinct CDR3 sequences, roughly 30% of them detected once, and approximately 15% sits in the top ten. The sequencing sample was made of blood. The receptor set was obtained from a woman older than 75 in good health.

This clonotype was detected many times. V usage is TRBV29-1 and J usage is TRBJ2-1, with 11 bases identical to TRBD2. CDR1 is SQVTM and CDR2 is ANQGSEA in the germline V gene. Unmatched junction bases numbered 13, after V lost 2 bases and J lost 7 bases. This CDR3 region has 17 residues. The CDR3 sequence: CSVEHLGSGGAGNEQFF. As DNA, the CDR3 is TGCAGCGTTGAACACCTCGGTAGCGGGGGGGCCGGAAATGAGCAGTTCTTC.

The chain joins TRBV20-1 to TRBJ2-3, with TRBD2 matching over 12 bases. The CDR3 loop spans 14 amino acids. Germline trimming cut 2 bases from V and 7 bases from J; bases unmatched to any gene: 4. Germline loops: CDR1 DFQATT, CDR2 SNEGSKA (reference sequence). The chain's CDR3 is CSARPGLAGYTQYF. Here the CDR3 DNA reads TGCAGTGCTAGACCGGGACTAGCGGGTTATACGCAGTATTTT.

V and J are TRBV6-1 and TRBJ2-4, with D perhaps matching TRBD1 or TRBD2 (5 bases each). The CDR3 is made up of 16 amino acids. The germline gives CDR1 MNHNS, CDR2 SASEGT. The germline V and J ends were trimmed by 2 bases and 0 bases, with 11 bases remaining between them. This CDR3 reads CASSEYGTAAKNIQYF. CDR3 nucleotide sequence: TGTGCCAGCAGTGAATATGGGACGGCAGCCAAAAACATTCAGTACTTC.